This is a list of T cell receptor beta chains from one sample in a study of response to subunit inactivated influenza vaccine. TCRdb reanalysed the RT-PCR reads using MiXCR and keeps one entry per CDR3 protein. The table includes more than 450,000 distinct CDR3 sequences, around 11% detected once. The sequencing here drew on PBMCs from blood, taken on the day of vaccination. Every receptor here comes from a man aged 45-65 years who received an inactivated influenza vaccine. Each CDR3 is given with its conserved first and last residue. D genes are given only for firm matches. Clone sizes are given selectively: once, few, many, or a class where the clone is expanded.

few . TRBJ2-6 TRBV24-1 TGTGCCACCAGTGATTTGAGCTCTGGGGCCAACGTCCTGACTTTC CATSDLSSGANVLTF
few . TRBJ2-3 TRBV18 TGTGCCAGCTCACCAGAGGGGCTACCCCCGGATACGCAGTATTTT CASSPEGLPPDTQYF
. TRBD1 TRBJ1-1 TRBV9 TGTGCCAGCAGCGACGGACAGGCCGGCACTGAAGCTTTCTTT CASSDGQAGTEAFF
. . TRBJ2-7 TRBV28 TGTGCCAGCAGTTTACCCACCCCGGGAGAGCAGTACTTC CASSLPTPGEQYF
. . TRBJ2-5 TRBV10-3 TGTGCCATCAGTACAGGAATAGCAGAGACCCAGTACTTC CAISTGIAETQYF
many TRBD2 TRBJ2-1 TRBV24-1 TGTGCCACCAGGGATAGCGGGAGCTCCTACAATGAGCAGTTCTTC CATRDSGSSYNEQFF
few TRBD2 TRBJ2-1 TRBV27 TGTGCCAGCAGCCGTCTATTTACTAGCGGGAGAAGGTCGATAGGTGAGCAGTTCTTC CASSRLFTSGRRSIGEQFF
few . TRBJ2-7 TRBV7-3 TGTGCCAGCAGCCCCCCGTGCTACGAGCAGTACTTC CASSPPCYEQYF
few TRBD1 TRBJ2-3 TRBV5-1 TGCGCCAGCAGCACGGGACAGGGGGCAAACACAGATACGCAGTATTTT CASSTGQGANTDTQYF
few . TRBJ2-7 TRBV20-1 TGCAGTGCTAGAGAGCCAGACCCTGTCTACGAGCAGTACTTC CSAREPDPVYEQYF
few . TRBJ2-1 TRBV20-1 TGCAGTGCTACCCCGTACGGTAATGAGCAGTTCTTC CSATPYGNEQFF
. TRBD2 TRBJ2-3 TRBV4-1 TGCGCCAGCAGCCAAGATCTTGGTAGCGGGGGGGCCTTGGATACGCAGTATTTT CASSQDLGSGGALDTQYF
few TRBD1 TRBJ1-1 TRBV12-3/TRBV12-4 TGTGCCAGCACCGGGACAGGGGGTCTTTTAGGAGCTTTCTTT CASTGTGGLLGAFF
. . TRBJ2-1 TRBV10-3 TGTGCCATCAGTGAGAATAAGATTTACAATGAGCAGTTCTTC CAISENKIYNEQFF
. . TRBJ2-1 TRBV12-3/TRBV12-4 TGTGCCAGCAGACCTCCGGGACACATGTTGGGTGAGCAGTTCTTC CASRPPGHMLGEQFF
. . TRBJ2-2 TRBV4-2 TGTGCCAGCAGCCAAGATGGCCGTCCCGGGGAGCTGTTTTTT CASSQDGRPGELFF
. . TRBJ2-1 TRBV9 TGTGCCAGCAGCGTAGAGTTGGATGAGCAGTTCTTC CASSVELDEQFF
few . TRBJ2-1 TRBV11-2 TGTGCCAGCAGCTCCCAAACTTGGACCAATGAGCAGTTCTTC CASSSQTWTNEQFF
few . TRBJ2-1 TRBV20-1 TGCAGTGCCACTTCTAGGGGGGAAGGTGAGCAGTTCTTC CSATSRGEGEQFF
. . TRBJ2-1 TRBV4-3 TGCGCCAGCAGCCGGGGAACCGGCGTTAGCTCCTACAATGAGCAGTTCTTC CASSRGTGVSSYNEQFF
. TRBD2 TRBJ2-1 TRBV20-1 TGCAGTGCTAGAGAAGGACTAGCGGGAAGAAATGAGCAGTTCTTC CSAREGLAGRNEQFF
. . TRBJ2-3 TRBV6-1 TGTGCCAGCAGTGAAGCGCTTTGGGGGACAGATACGCAGTATTTT CASSEALWGTDTQYF
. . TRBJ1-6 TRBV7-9 TGTGCCAGCAGCTACTTGAATTCACCCCTCCACTTT CASSYLNSPLHF
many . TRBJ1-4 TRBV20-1 TGCAGTGCCTCCCGACCTAATGAAAAACTGTTTTTT CSASRPNEKLFF
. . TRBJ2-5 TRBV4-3 TGCGCCAGCAGCCAAGAGGGCCAGCCGGGAGAGACCCAGTACTTC CASSQEGQPGETQYF
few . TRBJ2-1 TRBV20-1 TGCAGTGCGACAGGACTTCTAGGTGGGGTCTTC CSATGLLGGVF
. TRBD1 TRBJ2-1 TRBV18 TGTGCCAGCTCACAGACAGGGGTTCCTGAGCAGTTCTTC CASSQTGVPEQFF
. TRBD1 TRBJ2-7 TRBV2 TGTGCCAGCAGAGACCACAGGGGAAAGGCCGAGCAGTACTTC CASRDHRGKAEQYF
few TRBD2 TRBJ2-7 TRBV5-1 TGCGCCAGCAGCTTGGTGGCGGGAGGAGGATACGAGCAGTACTTC CASSLVAGGGYEQYF
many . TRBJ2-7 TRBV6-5 TGTGCCAGCAGTTACGGACTTTCCTACGAGCAGTACTTC CASSYGLSYEQYF
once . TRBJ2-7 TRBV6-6 TGTGCCAGCAGTTACGACAGTCGCTACGAGCAGTACTTC CASSYDSRYEQYF
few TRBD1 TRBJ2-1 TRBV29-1 TGCAGCGTTGATACTTTCCGGGACAGGTACAATGAGCAGTTCTTC CSVDTFRDRYNEQFF
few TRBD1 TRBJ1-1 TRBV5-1 TGCGCCAGCAGCGCTATGACAGGGGGGGCCACTGAAGCTTTCTTT CASSAMTGGATEAFF
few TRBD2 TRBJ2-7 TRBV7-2 TGTGCCAGCAGCTTACTAGCGGATACCTACGAGCAGTACTTC CASSLLADTYEQYF
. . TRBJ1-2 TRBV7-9 TGTGCCAGCAGCTTATACGTTGGCTACACCTTC CASSLYVGYTF
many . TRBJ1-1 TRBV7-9 TGTGCCAGCAGCTTATTTGAGAACACTGAAGCTTTCTTT CASSLFENTEAFF
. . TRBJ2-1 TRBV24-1 TGTGCCACCAGTGCTACGGGCTCCGACAGGGAGCAGTTCTTC CATSATGSDREQFF
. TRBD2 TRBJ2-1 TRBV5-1 TGCGCCAGCACCGTTTTGGCGGGGGGTTACAATGAGCAGTTCTTC CASTVLAGGYNEQFF